A single TCR beta chain is shown here with its context. Trimming shortened V by 0 bases and J by 10 bases, and 15 bases separated the two germline ends. This CDR3 has 14 residues. Germline loops: CDR1 SGHTA, CDR2 FQGNSA. These data are taken from a study of tumor-infiltrating lymphocytes in oesophageal squamous cell carcinoma. MiXCR, run by TCRdb on the PCR reads, gives a single entry per CDR3 protein. The data contain more than 9,500 distinct CDR3 sequences, roughly half of them singletons. J is TRBJ1-1 and V is TRBV7-2, with D possibly being TRBD1 (6 bases). The TCR was taken from a male donor with esophageal squamous cell carcinoma. Sequencing used esophageal tumor tissue. CDR3 sequence: CASSLAAGQSGAFF. The CDR3 bases are TGTGCCAGCAGCTTAGCCGCAGGACAGTCGGGAGCTTTCTTT.